Below, 7 T cell receptor beta chains from the same sample are listed, as sequenced in a study of response to subunit inactivated influenza vaccine. Each CDR3 protein gets one entry after TCRdb re-called the RT-PCR reads with MiXCR. The sample holds hundreds of thousands of distinct CDR3 sequences, approximately 11% seen once. The data also belong to a second study, concerning T cells expressing NK-cell markers. That source notes: With UMIs, 5'RACE template switching was used to make TCR beta cDNA.

Sequences were derived from PBMCs from blood, sampled on the day of vaccination. These receptors all stem from a man in his fifties who received an inactivated influenza vaccine.

The chain uses TRBV7-2 and TRBJ2-2; 10 nucleotides match TRBD1. The CDR3 contains 13 residues. In germline, CDR1 is SGHTA, CDR2 FQGNSA. V dropped 6 bases and J dropped 7; count of bases not matched to a gene: 2. The CDR3 reads CASRGQGIGELFF. In DNA form, the CDR3 reads TGTGCCAGCAGGGGACAGGGGATCGGGGAGCTGTTTTTT.

The rearrangement uses TRBV27 and TRBJ2-7, with 11 bases identical to TRBD2. V gave up 6 bases and J gave up 4 bases; unmatched junction bases: 11. Germline V lookup: CDR1 MNHEY, CDR2 SMNVEV (reference sequence). This CDR3 contains 16 residues. The DNA for the CDR3 is TGTGCCAGCAGATTGCTGCCGACTAGCGGGGAATACGAGCAGTACTTC. This codes for CASRLLPTSGEYEQYF.

The V gene is TRBV25-1, the J gene TRBJ2-5; D unresolved. This CDR3 is built from 14 residues. The V gene's germline CDR1 is MGHDK and CDR2 SYGVNS. Trimming took 4 bases from V and 4 from J, leaving 13 bases between them. CDR3 in DNA: TGTGCCAGCAGTGTACTGAAAAGTGTAGAGACCCAGTACTTC. Protein: CASSVLKSVETQYF. The full variable domain, in which reference TRBV25-1 and TRBJ2-5 provide the parts outside the CDR3, is EADIYQTPRYLVIGTGKKITLECSQTMGHDKMYWYQQDPGMELHLIHYSYGVNSTEKGDLSSESTVSRIRTEHFPLTLESARPSHTSQYLCASSVLKSVETQYFGPGTRLLVL.

The rearrangement joins TRBV23-1 to TRBJ1-5, with D uncertain. TRBV23-1 has ORF status, its function being uncertain. The CDR3 runs 16 residues. Trimming pared 2 bases from V and 1 base from J, leaving 12 bases between. CDR3 region: CASSQRISPSNQPQHF. Written as DNA, the CDR3 is TGCGCCAGCAGTCAACGGATTTCCCCAAGCAATCAGCCCCAGCATTTT.

This clonotype was found a few times. The chain carries TRBV7-2 and TRBJ2-3; 9 nucleotides align to TRBD1. The J segment lost 4 bases and the V segment lost 2 bases, leaving 1 base of the junction unmatched. In germline, CDR1 is SGHTA, CDR2 FQGNSA. The CDR3 consists of 14 residues. DNA of the CDR3: TGTGCCAGCAGCTTAAACAGGGGGCCAGATACGCAGTATTTT. Encoded protein: CASSLNRGPDTQYF.

The chain joins TRBV28 to TRBJ2-2; D ambiguous. The germline V gene encodes CDR1 MDHEN and CDR2 SYDVKM. V lost 5 bases and J 0 bases, leaving 4 bases between the germline ends. There are 13 residues in the CDR3. The CDR3 nucleotides read TGTGCCAGCAGTGTCCCGAACACCGGGGAGCTGTTTTTT. Its translation is CASSVPNTGELFF.

The chain is built from TRBV29-1 and TRBJ2-1; D gene ambiguous. In germline, CDR1 is SQVTM, CDR2 ANQGSEA. The CDR3 extends over 10 amino acids. The V end lost 8 bases, the J end lost 4 bases, and 6 bases lay between the germline ends. CDR3 nucleotide sequence: TGCAGCCACGGGTACAATGAGCAGTTCTTC. Protein product: CSHGYNEQFF.